This T cell receptor beta chain came from a study of response to subunit inactivated influenza vaccine. Study outcomes and limitations: Each seasonal flu vaccination may recruit only limited new T cells, authors suggested.

A few counts support this clonotype. Its antigen is as yet unknown. Using its own MiXCR run on the RT-PCR reads, TCRdb lists one record per CDR3 protein. There are just under 550,000 distinct CDR3 sequences in the sample; approximately 24% occur only once, and approximately 3% lies in the top ten. Trimming took 4 bases from V and 2 from J; bases not matched to a gene: 11. CDR3 length: 17 amino acids. In germline, CDR1 is MDHEN, CDR2 SYDVKM. These data were likewise used in another study, on T cells expressing NK-cell markers. In that study: UMIs accompanied the 5'RACE template switching by which TCR beta cDNA was made. There were seven HCMV-seropositive donors and one seronegative donor among the eight sequenced. NKG2C+ dominant clonotype frequencies in six donors were about 1.0-8% of CD8+ T cells. In several donors, these clonotypes also led the CD3+CD56-NKG2C+ fraction.

The sample here was CD4+ T cells sorted from PBMCs, taken about 12 days after vaccination. The chain links TRBV28 to TRBJ2-5, with 9 positions matching TRBD2. This clonotype originated in a man aged 50-60 years who received an inactivated influenza vaccine. The DNA of the CDR3 is TGTGCCAGCAGTTCCCGGACTTGGCGGGGGGGACAAGAGACCCAGTACTTC. Amino acids: CASSSRTWRGGQETQYF.